This T cell receptor beta chain was documented in a study of OX40 agonist ivuxolimab in advanced cancers. Study information: Dose-escalation cases comprised hepatocellular carcinoma, melanoma, renal cell or head and neck cancer.

The data were produced by immunoSEQ multiplex PCR, yet TCRdb's version contains in-frame clones alone and is incomplete. The sample has approximately 48,000 clones, about 86% seen once. Sequenced material: CD4+ or CD8+ T cells sorted from blood, taken in a trial of the OX40 agonist ivuxolimab. This sequence originates from an adult with an advanced solid tumor such as melanoma, head and neck, liver or kidney cancer.

CDR3 sequence reads: CASSPGQGNQPQHF. DNA for the CDR3: TGTGCCAGCAGCCCTGGACAGGGCAATCAGCCCCAGCATTTT. This rearrangement joins TRBV7-9 to TRBJ1-5, with 7 nucleotides matching TRBD1. Germline values: CDR1 SEHNR, CDR2 FQNEAQ (reference sequence). V was pared by 5 bases and J by 2 bases, with 3 bases of the junction left unmatched. This CDR3 contains 14 residues.